A selection of T cell receptor beta chains follows, all from one sample in a study of T-cell memory formation after mild COVID-19. Via MiXCR, TCRdb re-called the 5' RACE reads, giving one row per CDR3 protein. The sample records a few hundred thousand distinct CDR3 sequences, roughly 15% being singletons. Sequencing was performed on PBMCs or a T cell subset sorted from them (not recorded which). These receptor sequences come from a man younger than 35 who had mild COVID-19 (a few samples of this study predate the infection). Cell type and time point are not known. CDR3s include the opening cysteine and the closing phenylalanine or tryptophan. The order of the fields is CDR3 length, V gene, CDR3 protein.

13 | TRBV12-3/TRBV12-4 | CASTPWGPETQYF
15 | TRBV3-1 | CASSQGSRGSETQYF
13 | TRBV7-2 | CASSLRRRETQYF
16 | TRBV20-1 | CSAPDPAGGAAETQYF
13 | TRBV12-3/TRBV12-4 | CASSFLQGVEQFF
18 | TRBV5-1 | CASSLVVGGSTFTDTQYF
17 | TRBV5-1 | CASTRRGHLRDTGELFF
13 | TRBV12-3/TRBV12-4 | CASSLQEQETQYF
16 | TRBV5-6 | CASSLLQGGNTGELFF
15 | TRBV5-4 | CASSPGGRQDYEQYF
18 | TRBV15 | CATSRDLGLTIAAEELFF
14 | TRBV21-1 | CASSKPNSTDTQYF
15 | TRBV5-4 | CASSPSGVGSYEQYF
12 | TRBV7-6 | CASSLGWTTQYF
16 | TRBV4-1 | CASSQGSTSGAYEQYF
17 | TRBV5-6 | CASSPVSGTKVGTEAFF
13 | TRBV27 | CASSSNMASPLHF
15 | TRBV7-8 | CASSLGLAGVETQYF
13 | TRBV29-1 | CSVAQSSGNTIYF
18 | TRBV23-1 | CASSEAVGQGIGVYEQYF
15 | TRBV7-2 | CASSLSWGPGNTIYF
13 | TRBV11-3 | CASSLSRKETQYF
14 | TRBV6-2/TRBV6-3 | CASRTTSGEETQYF
17 | TRBV7-9 | CASSLKGPKDGRNTIYF
16 | TRBV5-4 | CASSFGPGGWADTQYF
16 | TRBV18 | CASSFRTSGGTDTQYF
13 | TRBV3-1 | CASARTENSPLHF
13 | TRBV7-2 | CASTWGGTDTQYF
14 | TRBV12-3/TRBV12-4 | CASTPSGANYGYTF
15 | TRBV5-1 | CASSYGLFPPDTQYF
15 | TRBV9 | CASSEGTYSQETQYF
16 | TRBV6-2/TRBV6-3 | CASSYSAVTGKETQYF
16 | TRBV7-9 | CASSFQAGGPYNEQFF
16 | TRBV19 | CASSIDLPAGTDTQYF
15 | TRBV6-2/TRBV6-3 | CASRPNRGGSYEQYF
14 | TRBV7-9 | CASSVRDRGYEQYF
15 | TRBV29-1 | CSVEEEGHSVDIQYF
13 | TRBV14 | CASSQVGAETQYF
10 | TRBV2 | CASSEGVEHF
12 | TRBV5-1 | CASSAESDTQYF
16 | TRBV7-3 | CASSLTGGVDTGELFF
15 | TRBV20-1 | CSARDPRTGTYEQYF
18 | TRBV12-5 | CASGPPRGKGFSYNEQFF